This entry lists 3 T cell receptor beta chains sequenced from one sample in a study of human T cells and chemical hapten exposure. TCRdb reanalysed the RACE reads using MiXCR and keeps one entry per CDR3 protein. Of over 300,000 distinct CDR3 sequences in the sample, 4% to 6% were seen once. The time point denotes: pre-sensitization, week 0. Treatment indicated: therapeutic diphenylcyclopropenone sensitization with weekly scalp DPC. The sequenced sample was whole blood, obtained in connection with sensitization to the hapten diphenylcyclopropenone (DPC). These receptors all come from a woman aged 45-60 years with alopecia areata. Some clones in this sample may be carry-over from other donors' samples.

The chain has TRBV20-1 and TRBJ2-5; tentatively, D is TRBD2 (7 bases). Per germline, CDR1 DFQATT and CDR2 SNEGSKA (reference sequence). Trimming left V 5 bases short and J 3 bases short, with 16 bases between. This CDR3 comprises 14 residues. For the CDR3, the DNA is TGCAGTGCTGTTATCCCGGGGGGCAAAGAGACCCAGTACTTC. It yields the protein CSAVIPGGKETQYF.

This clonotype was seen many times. The CDR3 region is CASSGLLLGYTF. The CDR3 DNA reads TGTGCCAGCAGTGGACTTTTACTTGGCTACACCTTC. The chain recombines TRBV2 with TRBJ1-2; D gene ambiguous. Trimming removed 4 bases from V and 7 bases from J, with 10 bases in between. Germline lookup yields CDR1 SNHLY and CDR2 FYNNEI. CDR3 length: 12 residues.

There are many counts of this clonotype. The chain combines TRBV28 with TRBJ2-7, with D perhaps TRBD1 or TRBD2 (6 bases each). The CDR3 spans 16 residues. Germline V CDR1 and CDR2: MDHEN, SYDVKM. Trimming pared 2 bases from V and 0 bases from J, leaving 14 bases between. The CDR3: CASSLRGGTYSYEQYF. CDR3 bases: TGTGCCAGCAGTTTAAGAGGGGGGACATACTCCTACGAGCAGTACTTC.